Listed here is a single TCR beta chain. This sample stems from a study of control samples from healthy donors and cancer patients. Assay used: immunoSEQ multiplex PCR; TCRdb lists only in-frame clones, some missing. The sample has 150,000 to 180,000 clones; 85% to 95% are singletons. Specimen: blood. This clonotype originated in a man aged 50 to 60 in good health.

CDR3 bases: TGTGCCAGCAGCGAAAGCCCCGTAGTTGGTACCGGGGAGCTGTTTTTT. Its protein product is CASSESPVVGTGELFF. This chain links TRBV6-1 with TRBJ2-2; D gene ambiguous. The CDR3 totals 16 residues. From germline, CDR1 is MNHNS and CDR2 SASEGT. The germline V and J ends were trimmed by 6 bases and 5 bases, with 19 bases remaining between them.